Following are 20 T cell receptor beta chains from one sample sequenced in a study of human T cells and chemical hapten exposure. TCRdb reprocessed the RACE reads via MiXCR and lists one record per CDR3 protein. The table records about 120,000 distinct CDR3 sequences, about 10% of them present only once. This sample's time point: patch test 3, about 24 weeks after DPC sensitization. The treatment denotes: therapeutic diphenylcyclopropenone sensitization with weekly scalp DPC. This specimen was whole blood, taken in connection with sensitization to the hapten diphenylcyclopropenone (DPC). The receptors were sampled from a woman aged 45 to 65 with alopecia areata. Some clones in this sample may be carry-over from other donors' samples.

V usage is TRBV13 and J usage is TRBJ2-7, with a possible D match to TRBD2 (6 bases). The CDR3 has 14 residues. V lost 5 bases to trimming and J lost 2 bases, with 13 bases between them. Per the germline V gene, CDR1 is PRHDT and CDR2 is FYEKMQ (reference sequence). The CDR3 region is CASSGGTATYEQYF. In DNA form, the CDR3 reads TGTGCCAGCAGCGGCGGGACCGCGACCTACGAGCAGTACTTC.

The genes are TRBV5-6 and TRBJ2-7; 8 bases match TRBD2. Germline-derived CDR1 and CDR2 are SGHDT and YYEEEE. The J segment lost 5 bases and the V segment lost 2 bases, leaving 6 bases of the junction unmatched. This CDR3 region has 14 residues. The CDR3 here is CASSFGSGVNEQYF. For the CDR3, the DNA is TGTGCCAGCAGCTTTGGTAGCGGGGTGAACGAGCAGTACTTC.

This clonotype was detected only a few times. The V gene is TRBV30, the J gene TRBJ2-7; 9 bases align to TRBD1. Germline CDR1 is GTSNPN and CDR2 is SVGIG (reference sequence). The CDR3 contains 14 residues. The V and J ends lost 2 bases and 3 bases, in that order; junction bases with no gene match: 5. In DNA form, the CDR3 reads TGTGCCTGGAGTCCCGGGACAGGGATCTACGAGCAGTACTTC. It specifies CAWSPGTGIYEQYF.

The gene calls are TRBV25-1 and TRBJ2-3, with a tentative D call TRBD2 (6 bases). Germline V gives CDR1 MGHDK, CDR2 SYGVNS. V lost 6 bases to trimming and J lost 4 bases, with 17 bases between them. The CDR3 has 15 amino acids. The CDR3 DNA reads as TGTGCCAGCAGCCCACGGGGGTGGGCCGCAGATACGCAGTATTTT. Its protein is CASSPRGWAADTQYF. The variable domain in full, with the rest retrieved from reference TRBV25-1 and TRBJ2-3, is EADIYQTPRYLVIGTGKKITLECSQTMGHDKMYWYQQDPGMELHLIHYSYGVNSTEKGDLSSESTVSRIRTEHFPLTLESARPSHTSQYLCASSPRGWAADTQYFGPGTRLTVL.

This clonotype was found a few times. The chain is built from TRBV5-1 and TRBJ2-3, with 11 bases aligning to TRBD1. The CDR3 runs 15 residues. The V segment lost 7 bases and the J segment 2 bases; nucleotides outside the gene matches: 6. CDR1 and CDR2 (germline): SGHRS, YFSETQ. CDR3 in DNA: TGCGCCAGCTCCCGGGACAGGGGGTTCACAGATACGCAGTATTTT. As protein: CASSRDRGFTDTQYF.

This clonotype came up many times. The chain joins TRBV20-1 to TRBJ2-7, with D perhaps being TRBD1 or TRBD2 (5 bases each). There are 15 residues in the CDR3. Per germline, CDR1 DFQATT and CDR2 SNEGSKA (reference sequence). Trimming cost V 5 bases and J 5 bases, with 22 bases left between them. CDR3 bases: TGCAGTGCTTCCTACCCGGGACCACTTCGGAACGAGCAGTACTTC. It translates to CSASYPGPLRNEQYF.

This clonotype came up a few times. CDR3 in DNA: TGTGCCAGCAGCCAAAGAGGTAGGGCCGGGGCCAACGTCCTGACTTTC. This gives the protein CASSQRGRAGANVLTF. This chain uses TRBV3-1 with TRBJ2-6; D not resolved. Germline loops: CDR1 LGHDT, CDR2 YNNKEL (reference sequence). This CDR3 has 16 amino acids. V gave up 2 bases and J gave up 4 bases, with 12 bases separating them.

The V gene is TRBV20-1, the J gene TRBJ2-7, with 15 bases matching TRBD2. Germline V gene data show CDR1 as DFQATT and CDR2 as SNEGSKA (reference sequence). The CDR3 spans 19 residues. J lost 2 bases, V lost 5 bases, and 16 bases had no gene match. The CDR3 DNA follows: TGCAGTGCTTACCGCTCGGGACTAGCGGGAGGAGATAGACCCTACGAGCAGTACTTC. Its translation is CSAYRSGLAGGDRPYEQYF.

The V gene is TRBV12-3 or TRBV12-4, the J gene TRBJ1-5; D is possibly TRBD1 (6 bases). V lost 6 bases and J lost 0, with 12 bases in between. The CDR3 has 15 amino acids. CDR3 loop: CASREGHLSNQPQHF. Here the CDR3 DNA reads TGTGCCAGCAGAGAGGGACATCTTAGCAATCAGCCCCAGCATTTT.

In this sample, this clonotype turned up a few times. CDR3 sequence (DNA): TGTGCCAGCAAATTGGGTTACACCGGGGAGCTGTTTTTT. Protein product: CASKLGYTGELFF. V is TRBV12-3 or TRBV12-4 and J is TRBJ2-2; D not resolved. Trimming removed 7 bases at V and 3 bases at J, with 9 bases between. The CDR3 loop spans 13 amino acids.

In its sample, this clonotype was seen many times. The V gene is TRBV5-1, the J gene TRBJ2-3; no firm D call. V was trimmed by 2 bases and J by 4 bases, leaving 5 bases between them. Germline assignment: CDR1 SGHRS and CDR2 YFSETQ. This CDR3 is built from 12 residues. The CDR3 DNA is TGCGCCAGCAGCTTTAAAGCAGATACGCAGTATTTT. Translation gives CASSFKADTQYF. The variable domain in full, completed from reference TRBV5-1 and TRBJ2-3, reads KAGVTQTPRYLIKTRGQQVTLSCSPISGHRSVSWYQQTPGQGLQFLFEYFSETQRNKGNFPGRFSGRQFSNSRSEMNVSTLELGDSALYLCASSFKADTQYFGPGTRLTVL.

The chain couples TRBV5-1 to TRBJ2-1, with TRBD2 identical over 7 bases. The CDR3 has 16 amino acids. With V trimmed by 4 bases and J by 4 bases, 11 bases remained unmatched. Germline V CDR1 and CDR2: SGHRS, YFSETQ. The CDR3 here is CASSPNEGGGYNEQFF. As DNA, the CDR3 is TGCGCCAGCAGCCCGAACGAAGGCGGGGGTTACAATGAGCAGTTCTTC.

This clonotype was counted many times. V is TRBV18 and J is TRBJ2-1; D not resolved. Trimming left V 3 bases short and J 4 bases short, with 1 base between. Germline CDR1 KGHSH, CDR2 LQKENI. CDR3 length: 11 amino acids. The DNA for the CDR3 is TGTGCCAGCTCACCTTACAATGAGCAGTTCTTC. Protein sequence: CASSPYNEQFF.

The chain carries TRBV7-2 and TRBJ2-3; 10 nucleotides match TRBD2. The V gene end was trimmed by 1 base and the J gene end by 6 bases; junction bases not matched to a gene: 7. Germline V gene data show CDR1 as SGHTA and CDR2 as FQGNSA. The CDR3 is 16 residues long. CDR3 sequence: CASSLGAAGGLDTQYF. CDR3 DNA sequence: TGTGCCAGCAGCTTAGGAGCAGCGGGGGGGCTGGATACGCAGTATTTT. Full variable domain (missing parts from reference TRBV7-2 and TRBJ2-3): GAGVSQSPSNKVTEKGKDVELRCDPISGHTALYWYRQSLGQGLEFLIYFQGNSAPDKSGLPSDRFSAERTGGSVSTLTIQRTQQEDSAVYLCASSLGAAGGLDTQYFGPGTRLTVL.

Comment on this clonotype: This sequence may be a read error, since a much larger clone differs from it by one base. The chain uses TRBV5-1 and TRBJ2-3, with 8 bases that match TRBD2. With 1 base clipped from V and 4 bases from J, the junction kept 5 bases outside the gene matches. The CDR3 consists of 15 residues. Germline V gene sequence: CDR1 SGHRS, CDR2 YFSETQ. The CDR3 nucleotides read TGCGCCAGCAGCTTGAACGGGGGGGTACCAGATACGCAGTATTTT. Protein: CASSLNGGVPDTQYF.

This clonotype was recorded many times. V gene TRBV7-2 combines with J gene TRBJ2-3; TRBD2 matches at 9 bases. In germline, CDR1 is SGHTA, CDR2 FQGNSA. V lost 4 bases and J lost 3; bases outside the gene matches: 8. The CDR3 is 16 amino acids. Here the CDR3 reads CASSSNGLALTDTQYF. The CDR3 nucleotides are TGTGCCAGCAGCTCGAACGGACTAGCGCTAACAGATACGCAGTATTTT.

The sample holds a few counts of this clonotype. V gene TRBV7-2 combines with J gene TRBJ1-5, with D perhaps matching TRBD1 (5 bases). Deletions cut 2 bases from V and 5 bases from J, with 7 bases between. The germline V gene has CDR1 SGHTA and CDR2 FQGNSA. The CDR3 covers 13 residues. CDR3 bases: TGTGCCAGCAGCTTATTGGGGGATCAGCCCCAGCATTTT. Translated: CASSLLGDQPQHF.

This clonotype was counted many times. V and J are TRBV7-9 and TRBJ1-2, with 9 bases that match TRBD1. V was pared by 5 bases and J by 3 bases, with 4 bases of the junction left unmatched. The CDR3 covers 14 residues. The germline V gene encodes CDR1 SEHNR and CDR2 FQNEAQ (reference sequence). This CDR3 reads CASSGQGKDYGYTF. For the CDR3, the DNA is TGTGCCAGCAGCGGACAGGGGAAGGACTATGGCTACACCTTC. The variable domain in full, completed from reference TRBV7-9 and TRBJ1-2, reads DTGVSQNPRHKITKRGQNVTFRCDPISEHNRLYWYRQTLGQGPEFLTYFQNEAQLEKSRLLSDRFSAERPKGSFSTLEIQRTEQGDSAMYLCASSGQGKDYGYTFGSGTRLTVV.

Here the CDR3 DNA reads TGTGCCAGCAGAACCGGGGCCTCCGGGGCTTTCTTT. Translated, it gives CASRTGASGAFF. The chain joins TRBV25-1 to TRBJ1-1; TRBD1 might be the D (5 bases). V lost 6 bases to trimming and J lost 11 bases, with 16 bases between them. Germline V gene sequence: CDR1 MGHDK, CDR2 SYGVNS. The CDR3 runs to 12 residues.

V and J are TRBV27 and TRBJ2-3; D call uncertain. Germline V CDR1 and CDR2: MNHEY, SMNVEV (reference sequence). Trimming left V 3 bases short and J 0 bases short, with 7 bases between. The CDR3 spans 14 residues. DNA of the CDR3: TGTGCCAGCAGTTTTTATTCTAGCACAGATACGCAGTATTTT. Translation: CASSFYSSTDTQYF.